This entry concerns a single T cell receptor (beta chain). Its antigen has not been determined. No base qualities exist here, and no much larger clone lies one base off it. From the germline V gene, CDR1 is SGHDT and CDR2 is YYEEEE. The CDR3 has 16 amino acids, counting the end cysteine and phenylalanine. Only CDR3 DNA remains: 48 bases, in frame from the first base. The V end loses 0 bases and the J end loses 3 bases, and a stretch of 15 bases separates them. The entry originates in a study of blood T cell repertoires in COVID-19 (dated by TCRdb to the early 2020s). A note on the overall study: Samples from collaborators originated in the United States, Italy and Spain and spanned both the acute and convalescent phases of COVID-19. The prospective study material was composed of cDNA or gDNA derived from T cells, B-cell-depleted T cells, or PBMCs. Sample metadata almost always included a de-identified subject ID, COVID-19 status, age in years and sex. The repertoires were released in a freely available public database intended as a resource for research on the immune response to SARS-CoV-2. Where available, HLA class I and class II types were taken from metadata supplied by the sample provider and were not determined by assay-based typing. The samples were drawn from the first 160 participants of the ongoing ImmuneRACE study and from 1,200 or so subjects provided by 6 global collaborators. The dataset comprised deeply sampled blood TCRbeta repertoires from subjects exposed to, actively infected with, or recovered from COVID-19. General conclusions and limits of the study: The quantity of clinical and demographic metadata differed by source and by participant and was supplied without curation.

TCRbeta CDR3 regions were amplified from genomic DNA using the immunoSEQ Assay, a bias-controlled multiplex PCR. From the authors' description of their analysis: The number of nucleated cells in each sample was estimated from the amplification of reference gene primers within the assay. To quantify the absolute abundance of each unique TCRbeta CDR3 rearrangement, sequence reads were collapsed and filtered. For each sample, productive Simpson clonality was calculated as the square root of Simpson's diversity index over productive rearrangements. Entries here come from immuneACCESS through TCRdb and include only in-frame sequences with V and J called. Some clones fail to appear in such tables; in the studies checked, an unresolved V gene covers under half of the shortfall, and the cause of the remainder is unknown. The V and J calls and clone size come from that table; D and trimming were worked out from the DNA. The sample includes 65,000 to 70,000 clones, with approximately 93% observed a single time. Approximately 2.6% of the sample is held by the ten biggest clonotypes.

Each collaborating institution followed its own protocols to collect whole blood in K2EDTA tubes. For TCRbeta analysis, collaborators shipped samples in one of three forms: frozen whole blood, isolated PBMCs, or DNA extracted from either of those sample types. Sequencing was performed on peripheral blood. The V and J segments used are TRBV5-6 and TRBJ1-2; matching of 5 bases hints at TRBD1 as the D gene. The origin of this receptor is a man aged 65 to 85 with active COVID-19. The DNA is TGTGCCAGCAGCTTGGGTGACAGCCGGGGGTACTATGGCTACACCTTC. It codes for CASSLGDSRGYYGYTF. Reference TRBV5-6 and TRBJ1-2 genes cover what lies past the CDR3, so the full variable domain is DAGVTQSPTHLIKTRGQQVTLRCSPKSGHDTVSWYQQALGQGPQFIFQYYEEEERQRGNFPDRFSGHQFPNYSSELNVNALLLGDSALYLCASSLGDSRGYYGYTFGSGTRLTVV.